What follows describes a single TCR beta chain. Antigen specificity is unknown. The sample is drawn from a study of T cell responses to AZD1222 COVID-19 vaccine. The study's findings and limits: Among spike-specific TCRs, nearly half reportedly target unmutated variant regions. Spike-specific TCR breadth and depth both grew after two AZD1222 doses.

The table came from immunoSEQ multiplex PCR; TCRdb's copy has only in-frame clones and leaves some out. The sample holds around 120,000 clones, around 93% seen once. The CDR3 is made up of 15 amino acids. V dropped 5 bases and J dropped 0 bases, with 14 bases sitting between them. The germline V gene encodes CDR1 SGHTA and CDR2 FQGTGA. The sequenced sample was peripheral blood, obtained 28 days after the second AZD1222 dose. This receptor was taken from an adult who received the AZD1222 COVID-19 vaccine. This sequence joins TRBV7-3 and TRBJ2-7; D is uncertain. This chain's CDR3 is CASSPPSRSSYEQYF. CDR3 in DNA: TGTGCCAGCAGCCCCCCTTCTAGGAGCTCCTACGAGCAGTACTTC.